This T cell receptor beta chain was identified during a study of CD8+ T cells in alopecia areata. RNA extraction and reverse transcription yielded cDNA as sequencing template. The table came from immunoSEQ multiplex PCR; TCRdb's copy has only in-frame clones and leaves some out. The table lists roughly 150,000 clones, roughly 60% of them singletons. On this clone: Its target is unknown.

Study results and caveats: Scalp sample data also include resident alphabeta T cells from normal skin.

The researchers isolated CD4+ and CD8+ T cells from PBMCs by sorting. The CDR3 length is 15 residues. Losses at the gene ends were 1 base for V and 2 bases for J; bases not matched to a gene: 3. The germline V gene encodes CDR1 SQVTM and CDR2 ANQGSEA. This chain uses TRBV29-1 with TRBJ1-2, with 11 bases that match TRBD1. This receptor was taken from a human donor in good health. Sequenced material: CD8+ T cells sorted from blood. The CDR3 here is CSVEGRDRGNYGYTF. The CDR3 coding sequence is TGCAGCGTTGAAGGCCGGGACAGGGGGAACTATGGCTACACCTTC.